The 16 T cell receptor beta chains reported below all come from one sample, sequenced in a study of OX40 agonist ivuxolimab in advanced cancers. The data were produced by immunoSEQ multiplex PCR, yet TCRdb's version contains in-frame clones alone and is incomplete. The sample includes tens of thousands of clones, 75% to 95% of them seen just once. The sequences come from CD4+ or CD8+ T cells sorted from blood, collected in a trial of the OX40 agonist ivuxolimab. All receptors derive from an adult with an advanced solid tumor such as melanoma, head and neck, liver or kidney cancer.

This clone was observed a single time. This chain connects TRBV2 to TRBJ2-5; D unresolved. CDR1 and CDR2 from the germline V gene are SNHLY and FYNNEI. V lost 7 bases to trimming and J lost 4 bases, with 10 bases between them. The CDR3 contains 12 residues. The CDR3 bases are TGTGCCAGCATAAGGGTTGGAGAGACCCAGTACTTC. This gives the protein CASIRVGETQYF.

J is TRBJ2-2 and V is TRBV7-9, with TRBD1 as a possible D gene (5 bases). The CDR3 sequence is 14 residues long. Per germline, CDR1 SEHNR and CDR2 FQNEAQ (reference sequence). With 4 bases removed from V and 3 bases from J, the gap between germline ends came to 9 bases. The CDR3: CASSSRQYTGELFF. DNA for the CDR3: TGTGCCAGCAGCTCCAGACAGTACACCGGGGAGCTGTTTTTT.

This chain links TRBV7-2 with TRBJ2-1; D ambiguous. Trimming shortened V by 6 bases and J by 5 bases, and 11 bases separated the two germline ends. The CDR3 loop spans 13 amino acids. Germline V gives CDR1 SGHTA, CDR2 FQGNSA. The CDR3 nucleotides are TGTGCCAGCAGTACCGACCGACACAATGAGCAGTTCTTC. Translating it yields CASSTDRHNEQFF. The complete variable domain, with remaining parts taken from reference TRBV7-2 and TRBJ2-1, reads GAGVSQSPSNKVTEKGKDVELRCDPISGHTALYWYRQSLGQGLEFLIYFQGNSAPDKSGLPSDRFSAERTGGSVSTLTIQRTQQEDSAVYLCASSTDRHNEQFFGPGTRLTVL.

This clone is a singleton in its sample. A junction end diverges from the germline sequence, so it may reflect a read error. The V and J genes are TRBV30 and TRBJ2-3; TRBD2 matches 7 bases. Germline CDR1 GTSNPN, CDR2 SVGIG (reference sequence). CDR3 length equals 13 residues. The CDR3 spells CGSSGRREDTQYF. Written as DNA, the CDR3 is TGCGGGTCTAGCGGACGTCGGGAAGATACGCAGTATTTT.

The chain joins TRBV6-1 to TRBJ2-7, with D unclear. V was cut by 1 base and J by 7 bases, with 8 bases left in between. The CDR3 has 12 amino acids. Germline lookup yields CDR1 MNHNS and CDR2 SASEGT. The CDR3: CASSEVAREQYF. The CDR3 DNA follows: TGTGCCAGCAGTGAAGTCGCCCGGGAGCAGTACTTC.

The chain joins TRBV2 to TRBJ1-3; 7 bases align to TRBD1. CDR3 length: 13 residues. V was clipped by 10 bases and J by 4 bases; unmatched bases: 7. CDR1 and CDR2 from the germline V gene are SNHLY and FYNNEI. DNA of the CDR3: TGTGCCATCGACAGGGCGGGAGGAAACACCATATATTTT. As protein: CAIDRAGGNTIYF. The whole variable domain, remainder taken from reference TRBV2 and TRBJ1-3, is EPEVTQTPSHQVTQMGQEVILRCVPISNHLYFYWYRQILGQKVEFLVSFYNNEISEKSEIFDDQFSVERPDGSNFTLKIRSTKLEDSAMYFCAIDRAGGNTIYFGEGSWLTVV.

This chain uses TRBV15 with TRBJ2-5; D uncertain. This CDR3 spans 13 amino acids. CDR1 is LNHNV and CDR2 is YYDKDF in the germline V gene (reference sequence). V shed 2 bases and J shed 1 base, with 5 bases lying between them. CDR3 coding DNA: TGTGCCACCAGCAGACAGCCCCAAGAGACCCAGTACTTC. Translation: CATSRQPQETQYF.

The chain joins TRBV5-1 to TRBJ1-2, with D possibly TRBD1 on 5 matching bases. The CDR3 totals 14 residues. The germline V gene has CDR1 SGHRS and CDR2 YFSETQ. Trimming shortened V by 4 bases and J by 5 bases, and 15 bases separated the two germline ends. The CDR3 nucleotides read TGCGCCAGCAGCCCAGGGACGAAAGTTTATGGCTACACCTTC. This sequence encodes CASSPGTKVYGYTF.

The V gene is TRBV7-9, the J gene TRBJ2-7; D perhaps matches TRBD1 (6 bases). CDR1 is SEHNR and CDR2 is FQNEAQ in the germline V gene (reference sequence). V was shortened by 2 bases and J by 3 bases, with 14 bases between the two germline ends. The CDR3 sequence is 15 residues long. The CDR3 loop reads CASSLRSRGDYEQYF. CDR3 in DNA: TGTGCCAGCAGCTTAAGGAGCAGGGGTGACTACGAGCAGTACTTC.

CDR3 sequence (DNA): TGTGCCAGCAGCCTAGGGCCAAGGGCAGGAGGTGAAAAACTGTTTTTT. Translated: CASSLGPRAGGEKLFF. The chain combines TRBV5-4 with TRBJ1-4; D not certain. CDR1 is SGHNT, CDR2 YYREEE, per germline (reference sequence). V gave up 4 bases and J gave up 7 bases, with 20 bases separating them. This CDR3 has 16 amino acids.

The rearrangement uses TRBV28 and TRBJ2-7, with D unclear. Trimming removed 1 base at V and 4 bases at J, with 11 bases between. CDR1 is MDHEN and CDR2 is SYDVKM in the germline V gene. CDR3 size: 14 residues. CDR3 DNA: TGTGCCAGCAGTTTATCTGTAACCCCTTACGAGCAGTACTTC. This sequence encodes CASSLSVTPYEQYF.

This chain uses TRBV6-1 with TRBJ1-5; 8 bases are shared with TRBD1. After removal of 0 bases from V and 7 bases from J, the junction contained 8 bases not matched to a gene. In germline, CDR1 is MNHNS, CDR2 SASEGT. The CDR3 length is 16 residues. The CDR3: CASSEARDRYGQPQHF. The CDR3 DNA sequence: TGTGCCAGCAGTGAAGCAAGGGACAGGTACGGCCAGCCCCAGCATTTT.

The gene calls are TRBV19 and TRBJ1-4; 8 bases map to TRBD1. The V and J ends lost 3 bases and 8 bases, in that order; junction bases with no gene match: 5. This CDR3 contains 14 residues. Germline V gene sequence: CDR1 LNHDA, CDR2 SQIVND (reference sequence). The CDR3 is CASSIQGAGEKLFF. The CDR3 bases are TGTGCCAGTAGTATCCAGGGGGCGGGAGAAAAACTGTTTTTT.

This clone is a singleton in its sample. The rearrangement links TRBV5-1 to TRBJ1-2; unclear D gene. CDR1 and CDR2 (germline): SGHRS, YFSETQ. The CDR3 has 13 residues. The ends were cut back, 0 bases at V and 5 bases at J, with 8 bases in the middle. The CDR3 region is CASSLDRIYGYTF. CDR3 bases: TGCGCCAGCAGCTTGGACAGAATATATGGCTACACCTTC. Variable domain in full (rest from reference TRBV5-1 and TRBJ1-2): KAGVTQTPRYLIKTRGQQVTLSCSPISGHRSVSWYQQTPGQGLQFLFEYFSETQRNKGNFPGRFSGRQFSNSRSEMNVSTLELGDSALYLCASSLDRIYGYTFGSGTRLTVV.

This clone was counted once. The chain carries TRBV29-1 and TRBJ2-3; 8 bases align to TRBD2. The germline V gene encodes CDR1 SQVTM and CDR2 ANQGSEA. CDR3 length: 14 amino acids. The ends lost 2 bases at V and 2 bases at J; junction bases unmatched: 3. CDR3: CSVEPGRATDTQYF. As DNA, the CDR3 is TGCAGCGTTGAACCCGGGAGGGCCACAGATACGCAGTATTTT.

J is TRBJ2-1 and V is TRBV5-1, with 10 bases identical to TRBD2. The trim removed 2 bases at V and 10 bases at J, leaving 3 bases unmatched. The length of the CDR3 is 13 residues. Germline V gene sequence: CDR1 SGHRS, CDR2 YFSETQ. For the CDR3, the DNA is TGCGCCAGCAGCTTAGGACTAGCGGCCGAGCAGTTCTTC. Translation gives CASSLGLAAEQFF.